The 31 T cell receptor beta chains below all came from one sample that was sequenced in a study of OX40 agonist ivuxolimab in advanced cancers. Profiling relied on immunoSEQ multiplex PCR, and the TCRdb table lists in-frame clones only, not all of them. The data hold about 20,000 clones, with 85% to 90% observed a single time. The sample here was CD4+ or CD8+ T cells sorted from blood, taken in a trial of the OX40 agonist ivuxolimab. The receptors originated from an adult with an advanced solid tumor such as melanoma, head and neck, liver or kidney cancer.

This CDR3 is CASSPSPGRYEQYF. DNA for the CDR3: TGTGCCAGCTCACCTAGCCCTGGACGATACGAGCAGTACTTC. V usage is TRBV18 and J usage is TRBJ2-7; unclear D gene. The CDR3 covers 14 residues. Trimming cost V 3 bases and J 4 bases, with 13 bases left between them. Germline values: CDR1 KGHSH, CDR2 LQKENI.

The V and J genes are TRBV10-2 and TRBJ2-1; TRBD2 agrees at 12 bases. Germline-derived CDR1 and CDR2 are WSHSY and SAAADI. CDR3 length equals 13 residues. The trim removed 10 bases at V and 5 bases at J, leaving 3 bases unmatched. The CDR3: CATRTSGDNEQFF. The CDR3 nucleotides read TGCGCCACCCGGACTAGCGGGGACAATGAGCAGTTCTTC.

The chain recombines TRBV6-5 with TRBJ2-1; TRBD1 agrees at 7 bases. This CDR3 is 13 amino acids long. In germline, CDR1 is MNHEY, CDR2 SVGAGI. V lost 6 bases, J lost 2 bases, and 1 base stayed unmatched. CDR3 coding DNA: TGTGCCAGCAGCCAGGGGGCCTACAATGAGCAGTTCTTC. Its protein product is CASSQGAYNEQFF.

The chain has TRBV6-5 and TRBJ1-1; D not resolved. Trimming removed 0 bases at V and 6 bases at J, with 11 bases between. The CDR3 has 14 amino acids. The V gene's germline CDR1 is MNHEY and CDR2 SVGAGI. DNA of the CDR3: TGTGCCAGCAGTTACTCTACAGACCCTGCTGAAGCTTTCTTT. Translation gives CASSYSTDPAEAFF.

The DNA for the CDR3 is TGTGCCAGCAGTTACTCGGCAGGGGTGAACACTGAAGCTTTCTTT. It yields the protein CASSYSAGVNTEAFF. The chain combines TRBV6-5 with TRBJ1-1; D may be TRBD1 (6 bases). CDR1 and CDR2 from the germline V gene are MNHEY and SVGAGI. Deletions cut 0 bases from V and 0 bases from J, with 8 bases between. CDR3 size: 15 residues.

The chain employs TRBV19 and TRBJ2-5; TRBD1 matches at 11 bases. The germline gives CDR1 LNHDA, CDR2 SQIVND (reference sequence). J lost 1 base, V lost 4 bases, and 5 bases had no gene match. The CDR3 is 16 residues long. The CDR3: CASSKGTGGIQETQYF. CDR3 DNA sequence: TGTGCCAGTAGTAAAGGGACAGGGGGGATCCAAGAGACCCAGTACTTC. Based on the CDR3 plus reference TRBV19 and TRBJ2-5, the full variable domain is DGGITQSPKYLFRKEGQNVTLSCEQNLNHDAMYWYRQDPGQGLRLIYYSQIVNDFQKGDIAEGYSVSREKKESFPLTVTSAQKNPTAFYLCASSKGTGGIQETQYFGPGTRLLVL.

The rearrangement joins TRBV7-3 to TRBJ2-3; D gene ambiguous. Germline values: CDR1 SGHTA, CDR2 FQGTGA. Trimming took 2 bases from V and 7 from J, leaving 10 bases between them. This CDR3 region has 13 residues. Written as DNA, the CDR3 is TGTGCCAGCAGCTTAGGGCGCACGTATACGCAGTATTTT. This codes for CASSLGRTYTQYF.

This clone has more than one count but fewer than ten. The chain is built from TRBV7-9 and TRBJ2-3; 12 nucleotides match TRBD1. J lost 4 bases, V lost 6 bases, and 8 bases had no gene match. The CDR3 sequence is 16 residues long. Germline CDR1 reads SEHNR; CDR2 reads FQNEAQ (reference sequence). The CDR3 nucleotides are TGTGCCAGCAGTAACATCGGGACAGGGGGCCCAGATACGCAGTATTTT. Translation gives CASSNIGTGGPDTQYF. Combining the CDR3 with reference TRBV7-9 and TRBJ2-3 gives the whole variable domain DTGVSQNPRHKITKRGQNVTFRCDPISEHNRLYWYRQTLGQGPEFLTYFQNEAQLEKSRLLSDRFSAERPKGSFSTLEIQRTEQGDSAMYLCASSNIGTGGPDTQYFGPGTRLTVL.

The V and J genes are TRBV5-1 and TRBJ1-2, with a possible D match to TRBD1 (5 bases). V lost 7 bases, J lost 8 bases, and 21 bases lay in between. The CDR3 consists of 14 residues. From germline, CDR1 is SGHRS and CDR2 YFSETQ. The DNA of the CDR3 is TGCGCCAGCGGCCCGGGGACCCCGGAACGCGGCTACACCTTC. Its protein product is CASGPGTPERGYTF. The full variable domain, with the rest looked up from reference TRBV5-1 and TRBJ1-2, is KAGVTQTPRYLIKTRGQQVTLSCSPISGHRSVSWYQQTPGQGLQFLFEYFSETQRNKGNFPGRFSGRQFSNSRSEMNVSTLELGDSALYLCASGPGTPERGYTFGSGTRLTVV.

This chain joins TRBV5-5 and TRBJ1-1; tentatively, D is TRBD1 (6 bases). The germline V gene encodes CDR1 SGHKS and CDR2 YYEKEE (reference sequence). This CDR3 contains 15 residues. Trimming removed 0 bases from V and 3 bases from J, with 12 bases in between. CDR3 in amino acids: CASSLVQGRYTEAFF. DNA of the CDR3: TGTGCCAGCAGCTTGGTACAGGGACGGTACACTGAAGCTTTCTTT.

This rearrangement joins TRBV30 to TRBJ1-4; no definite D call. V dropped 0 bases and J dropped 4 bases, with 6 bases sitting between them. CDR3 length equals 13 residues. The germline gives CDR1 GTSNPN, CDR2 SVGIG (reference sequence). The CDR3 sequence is CAWSVNSNEKLFF. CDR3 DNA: TGTGCCTGGAGTGTAAACAGTAATGAAAAACTGTTTTTT.

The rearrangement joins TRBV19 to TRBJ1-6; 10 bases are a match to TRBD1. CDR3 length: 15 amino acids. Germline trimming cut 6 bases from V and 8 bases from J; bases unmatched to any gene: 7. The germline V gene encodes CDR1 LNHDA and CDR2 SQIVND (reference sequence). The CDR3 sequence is CASRTTGTGDSPLHF. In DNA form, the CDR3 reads TGTGCCAGTAGAACAACCGGGACAGGGGATTCACCCCTCCACTTT.

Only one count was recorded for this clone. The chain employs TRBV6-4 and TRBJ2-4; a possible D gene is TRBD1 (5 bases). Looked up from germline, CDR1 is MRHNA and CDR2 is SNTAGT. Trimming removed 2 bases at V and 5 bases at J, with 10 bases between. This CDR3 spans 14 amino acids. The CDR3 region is CASSDPGLENIQYF. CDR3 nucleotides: TGTGCCAGCAGTGACCCAGGGTTGGAAAACATTCAGTACTTC.

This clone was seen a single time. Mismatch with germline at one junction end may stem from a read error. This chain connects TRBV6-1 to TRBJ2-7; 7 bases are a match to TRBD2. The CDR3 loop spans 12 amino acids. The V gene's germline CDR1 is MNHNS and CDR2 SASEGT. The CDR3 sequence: CHTREGNYEQYF. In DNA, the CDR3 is TGCCATACCAGGGAGGGGAACTACGAGCAGTACTTC.

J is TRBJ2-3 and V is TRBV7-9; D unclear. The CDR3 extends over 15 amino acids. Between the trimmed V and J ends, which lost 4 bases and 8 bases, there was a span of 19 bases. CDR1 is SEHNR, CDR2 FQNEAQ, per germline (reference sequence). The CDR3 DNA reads TGTGCCAGCAGCTCCAGACCAATATATACCCCTACGCAGTATTTT. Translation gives CASSSRPIYTPTQYF.

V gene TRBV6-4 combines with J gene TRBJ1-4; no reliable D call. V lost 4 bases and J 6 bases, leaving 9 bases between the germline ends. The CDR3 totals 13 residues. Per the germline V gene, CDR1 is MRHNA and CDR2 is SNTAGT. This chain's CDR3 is CASSAGDDEKLFF. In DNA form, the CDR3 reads TGTGCCAGCAGTGCTGGGGATGATGAAAAACTGTTTTTT.

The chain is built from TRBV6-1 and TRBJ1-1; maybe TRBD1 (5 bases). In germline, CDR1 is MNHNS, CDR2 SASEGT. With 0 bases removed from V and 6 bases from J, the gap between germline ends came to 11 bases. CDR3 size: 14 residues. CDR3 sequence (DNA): TGTGCCAGCAGTGAAGCAAGGGGCTTCCCTGAAGCTTTCTTT. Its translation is CASSEARGFPEAFF.

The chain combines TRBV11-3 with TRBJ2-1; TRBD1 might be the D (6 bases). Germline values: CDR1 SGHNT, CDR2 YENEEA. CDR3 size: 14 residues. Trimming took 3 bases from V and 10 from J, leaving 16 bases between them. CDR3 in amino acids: CASSFQGFGEEQFF. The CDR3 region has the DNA TGTGCCAGCAGCTTCCAGGGGTTCGGGGAAGAGCAGTTCTTC.

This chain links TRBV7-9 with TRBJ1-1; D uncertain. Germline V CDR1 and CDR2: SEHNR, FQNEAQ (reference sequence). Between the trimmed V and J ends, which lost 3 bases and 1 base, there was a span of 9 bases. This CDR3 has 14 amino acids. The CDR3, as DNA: TGTGCCAGCAGCTTTAGCCCGGAGAACACTGAAGCTTTCTTT. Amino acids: CASSFSPENTEAFF.

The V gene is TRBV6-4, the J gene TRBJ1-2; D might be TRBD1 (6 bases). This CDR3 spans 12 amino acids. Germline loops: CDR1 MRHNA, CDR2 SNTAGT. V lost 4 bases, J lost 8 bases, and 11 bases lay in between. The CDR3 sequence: CASSAGQIGYTF. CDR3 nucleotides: TGTGCCAGCAGTGCCGGACAGATCGGCTACACCTTC.

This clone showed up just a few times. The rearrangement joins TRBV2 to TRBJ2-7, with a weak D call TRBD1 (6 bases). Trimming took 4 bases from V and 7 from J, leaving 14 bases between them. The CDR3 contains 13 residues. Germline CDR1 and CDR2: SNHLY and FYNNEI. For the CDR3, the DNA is TGTGCCAGCAGTGGGACAGAAGAGGGGGAGCAGTACTTC. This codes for CASSGTEEGEQYF.

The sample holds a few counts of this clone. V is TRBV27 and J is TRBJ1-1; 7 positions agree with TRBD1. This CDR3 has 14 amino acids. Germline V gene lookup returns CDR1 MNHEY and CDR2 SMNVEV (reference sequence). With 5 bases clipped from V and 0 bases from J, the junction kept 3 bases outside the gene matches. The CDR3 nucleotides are TGTGCCAGCAGTACCGGGACAGTGAACACTGAAGCTTTCTTT. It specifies CASSTGTVNTEAFF.

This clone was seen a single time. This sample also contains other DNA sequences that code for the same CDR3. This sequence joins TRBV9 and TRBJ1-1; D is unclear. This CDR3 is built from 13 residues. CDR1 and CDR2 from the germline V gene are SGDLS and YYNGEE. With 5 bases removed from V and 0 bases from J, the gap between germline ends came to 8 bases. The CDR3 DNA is TGTGCCAGCAGTGTGACGCTGAACACTGAAGCTTTCTTT. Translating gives CASSVTLNTEAFF.

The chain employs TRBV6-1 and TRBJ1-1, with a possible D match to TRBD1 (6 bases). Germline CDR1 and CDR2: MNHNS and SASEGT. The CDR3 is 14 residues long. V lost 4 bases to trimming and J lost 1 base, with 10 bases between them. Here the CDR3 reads CASSGGTTNTEAFF. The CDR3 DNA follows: TGTGCCAGCAGTGGCGGGACAACGAACACTGAAGCTTTCTTT.

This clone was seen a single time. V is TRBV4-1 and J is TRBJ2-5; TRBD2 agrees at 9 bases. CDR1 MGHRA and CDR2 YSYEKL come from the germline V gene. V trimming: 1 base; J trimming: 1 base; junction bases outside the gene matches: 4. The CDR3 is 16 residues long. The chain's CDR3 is CASSQASGGIQETQYF. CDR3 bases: TGCGCCAGCAGCCAAGCCAGCGGGGGGATCCAAGAGACCCAGTACTTC.

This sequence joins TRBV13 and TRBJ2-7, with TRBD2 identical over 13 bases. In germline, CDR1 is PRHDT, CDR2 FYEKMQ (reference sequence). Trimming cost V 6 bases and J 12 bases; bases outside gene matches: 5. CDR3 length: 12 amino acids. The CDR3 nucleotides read TGTGCCAGCAGGGGGACTAGCGGGGACACGTACTTC. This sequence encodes CASRGTSGDTYF.

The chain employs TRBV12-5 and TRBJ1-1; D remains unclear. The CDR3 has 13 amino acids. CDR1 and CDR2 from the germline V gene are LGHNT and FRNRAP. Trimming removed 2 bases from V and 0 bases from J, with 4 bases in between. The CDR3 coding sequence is TGTGCTAGTGGTTTGAAGTTGAACACTGAAGCTTTCTTT. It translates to CASGLKLNTEAFF. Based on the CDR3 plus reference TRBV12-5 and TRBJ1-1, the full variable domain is DARVTQTPRHKVTEMGQEVTMRCQPILGHNTVFWYRQTMMQGLELLAYFRNRAPLDDSGMPKDRFSAEMPDATLATLKIQPSEPRDSAVYFCASGLKLNTEAFFGQGTRLTVV.

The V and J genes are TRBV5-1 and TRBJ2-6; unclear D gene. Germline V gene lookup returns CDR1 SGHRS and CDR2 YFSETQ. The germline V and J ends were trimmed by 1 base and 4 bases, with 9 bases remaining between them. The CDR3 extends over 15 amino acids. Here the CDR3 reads CASSLQDPGANVLTF. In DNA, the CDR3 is TGCGCCAGCAGCTTGCAGGACCCGGGGGCCAACGTCCTGACTTTC.

CDR3 residues: CASSLAARTGGGTDTQYF. As DNA, the CDR3 is TGTGCCAGCAGCTTAGCAGCTCGGACAGGGGGCGGGACAGATACGCAGTATTTT. This sequence joins TRBV7-2 and TRBJ2-3, with TRBD1 matching 11 bases. The CDR3 has 18 residues. Trimming cost V 0 bases and J 3 bases; bases outside gene matches: 8. Germline lookup yields CDR1 SGHTA and CDR2 FQGNSA.

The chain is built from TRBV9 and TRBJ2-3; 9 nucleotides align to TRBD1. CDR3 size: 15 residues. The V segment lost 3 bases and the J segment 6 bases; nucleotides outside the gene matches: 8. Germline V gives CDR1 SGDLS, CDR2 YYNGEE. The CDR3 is CASSAYGTGRDTQYF. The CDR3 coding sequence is TGTGCCAGCAGCGCATATGGGACAGGGCGGGATACGCAGTATTTT.

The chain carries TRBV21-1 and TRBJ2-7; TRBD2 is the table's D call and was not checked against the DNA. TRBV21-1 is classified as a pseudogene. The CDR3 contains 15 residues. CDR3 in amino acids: CASSKVDDGVCEQYF. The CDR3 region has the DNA TGTGCCAGCAGCAAAGTGGACGACGGGGTTTGCGAGCAGTACTTC.